This T cell receptor (beta chain) was sequenced in a study of OX40 agonist ivuxolimab in advanced cancers. Concerning this clone: Its antigen is still unknown.

TCRdb's table, derived via immunoSEQ multiplex PCR, lists solely in-frame clones and lacks some. This sample has tens of thousands of clones; about 93% occur once, and the top ten carry roughly 11%. General observations from the study: Among expanded peripheral T cells, antigen specificity went undetermined. More expanded clones were seen, on average, in CD8+ T cells than in CD4+.

V was shortened by 0 bases and J by 1 base, with 8 bases between the two germline ends. CDR1 and CDR2 (germline): SGDLS, YYNGEE. The CDR3 contains 14 residues. The specimen comprised CD4+ or CD8+ T cells sorted from blood, sampled in a trial of the OX40 agonist ivuxolimab. The chain recombines TRBV9 with TRBJ2-7, with unresolved D. The TCR originated in an adult with an advanced solid tumor such as melanoma, head and neck, liver or kidney cancer. The CDR3 DNA follows: TGTGCCAGCAGCGTAGGCAGGAGATCCTACGAGCAGTACTTC. This translates into CASSVGRRSYEQYF.